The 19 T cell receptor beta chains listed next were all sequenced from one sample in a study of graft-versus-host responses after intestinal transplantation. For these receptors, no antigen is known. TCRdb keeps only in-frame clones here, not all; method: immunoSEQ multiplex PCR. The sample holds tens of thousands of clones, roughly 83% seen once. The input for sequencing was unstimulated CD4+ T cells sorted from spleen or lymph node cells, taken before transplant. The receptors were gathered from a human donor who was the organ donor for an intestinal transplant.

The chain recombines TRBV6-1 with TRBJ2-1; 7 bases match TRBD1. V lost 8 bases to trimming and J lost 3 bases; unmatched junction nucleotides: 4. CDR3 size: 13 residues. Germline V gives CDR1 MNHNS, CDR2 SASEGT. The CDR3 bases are TGTGCCAGCGGCAGGGGGTTCTACAATGAGCAGTTCTTC. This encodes CASGRGFYNEQFF.

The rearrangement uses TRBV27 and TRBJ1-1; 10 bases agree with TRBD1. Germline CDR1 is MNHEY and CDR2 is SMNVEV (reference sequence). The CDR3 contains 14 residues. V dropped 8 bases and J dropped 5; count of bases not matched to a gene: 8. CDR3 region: CASSRQGARTEAFF. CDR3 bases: TGTGCCAGCTCCCGACAGGGGGCGAGGACTGAAGCTTTCTTT.

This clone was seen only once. CDR3 bases: TGCGCCAGCAGCCAAGATCCGGACAGCAGCCTCTATGGCTACACCTTC. Protein product: CASSQDPDSSLYGYTF. This rearrangement joins TRBV4-1 to TRBJ1-2; the D gene is possibly TRBD1 (6 bases). This CDR3 spans 16 amino acids. V was clipped by 0 bases and J by 4 bases, with 15 bases between them. Germline V gene lookup returns CDR1 MGHRA and CDR2 YSYEKL.

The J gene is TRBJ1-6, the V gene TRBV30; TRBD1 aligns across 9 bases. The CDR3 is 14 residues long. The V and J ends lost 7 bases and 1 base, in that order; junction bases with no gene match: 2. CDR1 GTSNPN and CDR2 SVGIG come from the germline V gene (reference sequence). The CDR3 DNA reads TGTGCCTTCGGACAGGGGTCCTATAATTCACCCCTCCACTTT. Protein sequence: CAFGQGSYNSPLHF.

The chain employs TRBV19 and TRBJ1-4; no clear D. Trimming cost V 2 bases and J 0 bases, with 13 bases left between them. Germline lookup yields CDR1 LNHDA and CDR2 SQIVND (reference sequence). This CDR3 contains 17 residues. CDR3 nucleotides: TGTGCCAGTAGTATACTAGAGACACCGGCAACTAATGAAAAACTGTTTTTT. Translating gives CASSILETPATNEKLFF.

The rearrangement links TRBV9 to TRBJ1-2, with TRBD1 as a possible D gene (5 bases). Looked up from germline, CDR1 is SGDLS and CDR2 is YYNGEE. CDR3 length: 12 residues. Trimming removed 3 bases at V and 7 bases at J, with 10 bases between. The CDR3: CASSETVSGYTF. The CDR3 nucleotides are TGTGCCAGCAGCGAGACAGTATCTGGCTACACCTTC.

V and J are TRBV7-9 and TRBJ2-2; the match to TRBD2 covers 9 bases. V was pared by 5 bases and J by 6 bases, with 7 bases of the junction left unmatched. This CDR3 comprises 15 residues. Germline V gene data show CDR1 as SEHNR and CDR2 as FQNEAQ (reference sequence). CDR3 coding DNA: TGTGCCAGCAGCATACTTAGCGGGAGATCCGGGGAGCTGTTTTTT. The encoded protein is CASSILSGRSGELFF.

Here the CDR3 DNA reads TGTGCCAGCAGTGACAGGAATCAGCCCCAGCATTTT. Translated: CASSDRNQPQHF. The genes are TRBV6-5 and TRBJ1-5; tentatively, D is TRBD1 (6 bases). Germline V lookup: CDR1 MNHEY, CDR2 SVGAGI. The CDR3 has 12 residues. Trimming removed 5 bases from V and 4 bases from J, with 6 bases in between.

In DNA, the CDR3 is TGCGCCAGTAAGCGGGGGAACACCGGGGAGCTGTTTTTT. Translation: CASKRGNTGELFF. This rearrangement joins TRBV5-1 to TRBJ2-2; 7 nucleotides agree with TRBD2. CDR1 and CDR2 (germline): SGHRS, YFSETQ. V lost 8 bases to trimming and J lost 1 base; unmatched junction nucleotides: 2. The CDR3 loop spans 13 amino acids.

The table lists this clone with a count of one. Here the CDR3 reads CAWSTGNYRETQYF. For the CDR3, the DNA is TGTGCCTGGAGTACAGGGAACTATCGGGAGACCCAGTACTTC. The chain employs TRBV30 and TRBJ2-5, with D possibly TRBD1 on 6 matching bases. The CDR3 runs 14 residues. V was cut by 2 bases and J by 5 bases, with 15 bases left in between. Looked up from germline, CDR1 is GTSNPN and CDR2 is SVGIG (reference sequence).

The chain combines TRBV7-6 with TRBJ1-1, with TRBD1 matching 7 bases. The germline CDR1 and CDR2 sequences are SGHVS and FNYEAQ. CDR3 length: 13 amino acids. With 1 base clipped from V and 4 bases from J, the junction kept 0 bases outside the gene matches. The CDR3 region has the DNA TGTGCCAGCAGCTTAGGGGACAGCACTGAAGCTTTCTTT. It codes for CASSLGDSTEAFF.

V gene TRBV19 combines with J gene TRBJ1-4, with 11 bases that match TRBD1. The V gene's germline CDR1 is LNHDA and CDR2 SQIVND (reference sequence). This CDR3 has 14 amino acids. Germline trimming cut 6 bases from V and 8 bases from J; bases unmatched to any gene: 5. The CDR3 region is CASSRTGGREKLFF. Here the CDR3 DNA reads TGTGCCAGTAGCCGGACAGGGGGCCGAGAAAAACTGTTTTTT.

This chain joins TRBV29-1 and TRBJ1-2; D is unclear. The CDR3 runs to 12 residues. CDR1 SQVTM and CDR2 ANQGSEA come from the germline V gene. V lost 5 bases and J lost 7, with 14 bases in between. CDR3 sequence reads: CSVRHTHFGYTF. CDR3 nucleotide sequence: TGCAGCGTTAGACATACCCACTTTGGCTACACCTTC.

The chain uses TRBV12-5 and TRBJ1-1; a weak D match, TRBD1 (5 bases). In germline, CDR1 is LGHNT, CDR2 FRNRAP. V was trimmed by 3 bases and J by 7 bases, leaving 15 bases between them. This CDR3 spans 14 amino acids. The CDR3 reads CASGLLGQRFEAFF. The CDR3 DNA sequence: TGTGCTAGTGGTTTACTTGGACAAAGATTTGAAGCTTTCTTT.

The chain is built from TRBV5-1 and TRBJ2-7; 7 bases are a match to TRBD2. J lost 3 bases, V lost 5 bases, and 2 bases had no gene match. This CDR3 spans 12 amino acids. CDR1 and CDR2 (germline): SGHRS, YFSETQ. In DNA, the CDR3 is TGCGCCAGCAGGCGGGAGATCTACGAGCAGTACTTC. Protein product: CASRREIYEQYF.

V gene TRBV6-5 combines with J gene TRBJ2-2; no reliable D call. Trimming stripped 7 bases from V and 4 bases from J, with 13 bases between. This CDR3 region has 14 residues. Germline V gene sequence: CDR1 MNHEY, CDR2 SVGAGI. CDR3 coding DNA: TGTGCCAGCACCAGACTCCTTAGCACCGGGGAGCTGTTTTTT. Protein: CASTRLLSTGELFF.

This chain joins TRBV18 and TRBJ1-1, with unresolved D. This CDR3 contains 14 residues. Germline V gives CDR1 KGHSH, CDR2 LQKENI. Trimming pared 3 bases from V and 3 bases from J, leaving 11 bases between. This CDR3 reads CASSPFQDYTEAFF. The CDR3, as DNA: TGTGCCAGCTCACCCTTTCAGGATTACACTGAAGCTTTCTTT. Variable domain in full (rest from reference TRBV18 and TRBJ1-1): NAGVMQNPRHLVRRRGQEARLRCSPMKGHSHVYWYRQLPEEGLKFMVYLQKENIIDESGMPKERFSAEFPKEGPSILRIQQVVRGDSAAYFCASSPFQDYTEAFFGQGTRLTVV.

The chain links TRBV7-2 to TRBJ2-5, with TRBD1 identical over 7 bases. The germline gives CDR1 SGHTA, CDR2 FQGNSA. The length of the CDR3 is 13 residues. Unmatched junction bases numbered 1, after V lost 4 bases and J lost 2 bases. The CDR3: CASSWGQQETQYF. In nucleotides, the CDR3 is TGTGCCAGCAGCTGGGGACAGCAAGAGACCCAGTACTTC.

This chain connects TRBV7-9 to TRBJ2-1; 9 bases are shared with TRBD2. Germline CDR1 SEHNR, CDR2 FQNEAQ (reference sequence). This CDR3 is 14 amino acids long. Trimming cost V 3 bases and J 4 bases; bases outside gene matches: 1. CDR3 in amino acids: CASSFTSGYNEQFF. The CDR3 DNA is TGTGCCAGCAGCTTTACTAGCGGGTACAATGAGCAGTTCTTC.